The 12 T cell receptor beta chains given below trace back to one sample, sequenced in a study of blood T cell repertoires in COVID-19. Profiled with immunoSEQ multiplex PCR; TCRdb holds only in-frame clones, not every one. The data contain 110,000 or so clones, about four fifths of them singletons. Input material: peripheral blood. All receptors come from a woman of 80 years or more with acute or convalescent COVID-19.

The chain has TRBV5-1 and TRBJ1-2; possible D gene TRBD1, 6 bases. This CDR3 spans 15 amino acids. Trimming left V 4 bases short and J 0 bases short, with 13 bases between. Per the germline V gene, CDR1 is SGHRS and CDR2 is YFSETQ. The CDR3 DNA is TGCGCCAGCAGCCCGACAGGAGAGGCTAACTATGGCTACACCTTC. Its translation is CASSPTGEANYGYTF.

The J gene is TRBJ2-3, the V gene TRBV19, with TRBD2 as a possible D gene (6 bases). The CDR3 contains 15 residues. V was cut by 3 bases and J by 3 bases, with 13 bases left in between. Germline CDR1 and CDR2: LNHDA and SQIVND (reference sequence). In nucleotides, the CDR3 is TGTGCCAGTAGTATTGGTCGGGAGTGGACAGATACGCAGTATTTT. This gives the protein CASSIGREWTDTQYF. The complete variable domain, with remaining parts taken from reference TRBV19 and TRBJ2-3, reads DGGITQSPKYLFRKEGQNVTLSCEQNLNHDAMYWYRQDPGQGLRLIYYSQIVNDFQKGDIAEGYSVSREKKESFPLTVTSAQKNPTAFYLCASSIGREWTDTQYFGPGTRLTVL.

The V gene is TRBV14, the J gene TRBJ2-3, with 11 bases fitting TRBD2. V was pared by 4 bases and J by 2 bases, with 5 bases of the junction left unmatched. Germline CDR1 SGHDN, CDR2 FVKESK. The CDR3 loop spans 16 amino acids. CDR3 in amino acids: CASSRRLAGNTDTQYF. The CDR3, as DNA: TGTGCCAGCAGCCGCCGACTAGCGGGGAACACAGATACGCAGTATTTT.

This sequence joins TRBV6-2 or TRBV6-3 and TRBJ2-7; 14 bases are a match to TRBD2. The CDR3 spans 15 residues. The germline V gene encodes CDR1 MNHEY and CDR2 SVGEGT. With V trimmed by 5 bases and J by 5 bases, 5 bases remained unmatched. CDR3 DNA: TGTGCCAGCAGTCGGGGACTAGCGGGAGCAAACGAGCAGTACGTC. Its translation is CASSRGLAGANEQYV.

The chain is built from TRBV19 and TRBJ2-1; a possible D gene is TRBD1 (6 bases). The CDR3 contains 12 residues. Germline V gene sequence: CDR1 LNHDA, CDR2 SQIVND (reference sequence). Trimming left V 10 bases short and J 8 bases short, with 15 bases between. The CDR3 loop reads CATRGRGHEQFF. CDR3 nucleotides: TGTGCCACCAGAGGCAGGGGCCATGAGCAGTTCTTC.

The rearrangement uses TRBV19 and TRBJ2-7; 10 positions match TRBD1. V trimming: 1 base; J trimming: 0 bases; junction bases outside the gene matches: 3. CDR1 and CDR2 (germline): LNHDA, SQIVND (reference sequence). The CDR3 spans 16 residues. Written as DNA, the CDR3 is TGTGCCAGTAGTATAGTCGGACAGGGGGACTCCTACGAGCAGTACTTC. Translating it yields CASSIVGQGDSYEQYF.

CDR3 nucleotide sequence: TGTGCCAGCAGTAACCACCAAGGGGACACCGGGGAGCTGTTTTTT. Amino acids: CASSNHQGDTGELFF. The gene calls are TRBV6-2 or TRBV6-3 and TRBJ2-2, with D tentatively TRBD1 (5 bases). V gave up 5 bases and J gave up 3 bases, with 13 bases separating them. Germline assignment: CDR1 MNHEY and CDR2 SVGEGT. The length of the CDR3 is 15 residues.

The J gene is TRBJ2-5, the V gene TRBV10-3; 14 positions agree with TRBD2. J gave up 5 bases and V 3 bases, and 5 bases lay outside the gene matches. Per germline, CDR1 ENHRY and CDR2 SYGVKD. The CDR3 consists of 16 residues. The CDR3 protein is CAISEPGLAGAETQYF. The CDR3 nucleotides read TGTGCCATCAGTGAACCGGGACTAGCGGGAGCGGAGACCCAGTACTTC.

This clone appeared a few times. The rearrangement links TRBV5-4 to TRBJ2-1, with TRBD1 as a possible D gene (5 bases). The germline V gene encodes CDR1 SGHNT and CDR2 YYREEE (reference sequence). V lost 1 base, J lost 0 bases, and 8 bases lay in between. The CDR3 loop spans 15 amino acids. The CDR3 sequence: CASSLSGNSYNEQFF. The CDR3 DNA is TGTGCCAGCAGCTTGTCAGGGAACTCCTACAATGAGCAGTTCTTC.

The CDR3 DNA is TGTGCCAGCAACAGGGACAATCAGCCCCAGCATTTT. Encoded protein: CASNRDNQPQHF. The chain is built from TRBV10-3 and TRBJ1-5, with D maybe TRBD1 (6 bases). The germline V and J ends were trimmed by 10 bases and 3 bases, with 10 bases remaining between them. CDR3 length: 12 residues. Germline CDR1 reads ENHRY; CDR2 reads SYGVKD.

The chain uses TRBV5-1 and TRBJ2-3; TRBD2 is a possible D gene (5 bases). CDR1 SGHRS and CDR2 YFSETQ come from the germline V gene. CDR3 length: 12 amino acids. V lost 6 bases and J lost 4, with 9 bases in between. This CDR3 is CASTGLPDTQYF. Written as DNA, the CDR3 is TGCGCCAGCACCGGACTCCCAGATACGCAGTATTTT.

This clone is a singleton in its sample. This sequence joins TRBV7-9 and TRBJ2-2, with 8 bases identical to TRBD1. The CDR3 is 16 amino acids. Germline V CDR1 and CDR2: SEHNR, FQNEAQ (reference sequence). J gave up 0 bases and V 5 bases, and 5 bases lay outside the gene matches. CDR3 bases: TGTGCCAGCAGCCGACAGACAGGGGCGAACACCGGGGAGCTGTTTTTT. This translates into CASSRQTGANTGELFF. Looking up the rest from reference TRBV7-9 and TRBJ2-2 gives the full variable domain: DTGVSQNPRHKITKRGQNVTFRCDPISEHNRLYWYRQTLGQGPEFLTYFQNEAQLEKSRLLSDRFSAERPKGSFSTLEIQRTEQGDSAMYLCASSRQTGANTGELFFGEGSRLTVL.